This section outlines one T cell receptor beta chain sequence together with its context. The antigen remains undetermined. This was the immunoSEQ version 4 assay in survey mode. Measured with immunoSEQ multiplex PCR; TCRdb has only the in-frame clones, and not every one. The sample lists fewer than 45,000 clones, about 87% occurring once. The data derive from a study of persistence of HIV-infected CD4 T cells. The CDR3 runs 11 residues. Per germline, CDR1 SNHLY and CDR2 FYNNEI. V was cut by 7 bases and J by 3 bases, with 5 bases left in between. Nonspecific anti-CD3/anti-CD28 bead stimulation represents the broad CD4+ T cell repertoire. CD4+ T cells upregulating both CD40 ligand and CD69 were sorted as responding cells. For at least 4 years, plasma HIV-1 RNA was undetectable (<50 copies/mL). Donors had CD4+ T cell counts above 400 cells/uL and were CMV-seropositive. CD8+ T cells were removed from PBMCs prior to stimulation.

General study points: TCR oligoclonality correlated with proviral oligoclonality in the same sorted populations.

This clonotype was sampled from an adult woman with HIV who was CMV-seropositive. The genes are TRBV2 and TRBJ2-3; D remains unclear. Sequenced here: CD4+ T cells sorted from PBMCs after roughly 18-hour stimulation, sampled from a patient who received antiretroviral therapy. CDR3 DNA sequence: TGTGCCAGCAAAATAACAGATACGCAGTATTTT. It specifies CASKITDTQYF.